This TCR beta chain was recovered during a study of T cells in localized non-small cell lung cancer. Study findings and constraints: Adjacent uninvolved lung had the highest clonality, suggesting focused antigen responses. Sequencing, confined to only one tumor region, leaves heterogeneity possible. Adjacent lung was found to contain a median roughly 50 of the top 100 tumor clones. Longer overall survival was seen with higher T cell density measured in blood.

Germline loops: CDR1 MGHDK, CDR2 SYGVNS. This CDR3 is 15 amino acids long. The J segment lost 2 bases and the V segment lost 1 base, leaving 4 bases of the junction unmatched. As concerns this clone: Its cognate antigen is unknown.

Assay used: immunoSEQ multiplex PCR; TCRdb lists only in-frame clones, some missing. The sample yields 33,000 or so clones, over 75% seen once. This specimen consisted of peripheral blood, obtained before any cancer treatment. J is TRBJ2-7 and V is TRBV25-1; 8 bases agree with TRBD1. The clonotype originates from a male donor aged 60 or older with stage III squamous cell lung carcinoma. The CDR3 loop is CASSESGTGAYEQYF. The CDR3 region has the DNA TGTGCCAGCAGTGAATCTGGGACAGGAGCCTACGAGCAGTACTTC.